This TCR beta chain was recorded in a study of T cell responses to AZD1222 COVID-19 vaccine. Study observations and caveats: White British ancestry dominated among donors, who included more females, and clonal diversity was possibly underestimated. The CD4 TCRs associated with vaccination extended across spike and predominated at 160-218 and 743-854. Of spike-specific TCRs, nearly half reportedly target regions left unmutated in variants. Spike-specific TCR breadth and depth were elevated following two AZD1222 doses.

In the case of this clone: Its antigen is still unknown.

The V and J ends lost 2 bases and 7 bases respectively, with 14 bases between them. Germline assignment: CDR1 MNHEY and CDR2 SVGAGI. This CDR3 comprises 14 residues. Generated by immunoSEQ multiplex PCR, the TCRdb table keeps only in-frame clones and is missing some. The sample records under 70,000 clones, over 80% being singletons. Sample: peripheral blood, taken on day 0 of AZD1222 vaccination. This chain uses TRBV6-5 with TRBJ1-2; TRBD1 might be the D (6 bases). The receptor comes from an adult in good health. CDR3 sequence: CASSYLAMGAGYTF. The CDR3 nucleotides read TGTGCCAGCAGTTACCTGGCGATGGGGGCTGGCTACACCTTC.